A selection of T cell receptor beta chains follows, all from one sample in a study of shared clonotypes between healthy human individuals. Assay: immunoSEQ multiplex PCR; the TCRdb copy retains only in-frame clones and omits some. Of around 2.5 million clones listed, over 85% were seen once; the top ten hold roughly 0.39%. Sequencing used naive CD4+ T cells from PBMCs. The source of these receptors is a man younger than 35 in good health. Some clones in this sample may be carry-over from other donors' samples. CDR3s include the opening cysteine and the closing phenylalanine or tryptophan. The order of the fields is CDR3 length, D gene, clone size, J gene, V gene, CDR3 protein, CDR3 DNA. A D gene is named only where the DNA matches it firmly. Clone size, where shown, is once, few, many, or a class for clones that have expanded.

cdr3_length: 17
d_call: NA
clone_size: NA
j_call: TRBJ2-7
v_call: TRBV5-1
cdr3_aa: CASSSAASFEVVYEQYF
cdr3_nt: TGCGCCAGCAGCTCAGCGGCCTCTTTCGAAGTTGTGTACGAGCAGTACTTC

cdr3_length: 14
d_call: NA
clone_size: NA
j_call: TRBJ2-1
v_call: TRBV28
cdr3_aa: CASTYGIPYNEQFF
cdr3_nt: TGTGCCAGCACATATGGCATACCCTACAATGAGCAGTTCTTC

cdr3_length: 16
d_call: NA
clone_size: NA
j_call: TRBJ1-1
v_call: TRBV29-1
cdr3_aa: CSVSTGMGVFRTEAFF
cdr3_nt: TGCAGCGTATCTACAGGGATGGGCGTTTTCCGGACTGAAGCTTTCTTT

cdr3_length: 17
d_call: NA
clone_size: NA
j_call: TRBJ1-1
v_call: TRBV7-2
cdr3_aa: CASSLALGLGGVNEAFF
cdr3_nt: TGTGCCAGCAGCTTAGCGTTAGGTTTAGGGGGGGTCAATGAAGCTTTCTTT

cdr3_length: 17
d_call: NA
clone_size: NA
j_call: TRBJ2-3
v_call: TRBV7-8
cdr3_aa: CASSLLLRGSGPDTQYF
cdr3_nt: TGTGCCAGCAGCCTCCTCTTAAGGGGGAGTGGGCCAGATACGCAGTATTTT

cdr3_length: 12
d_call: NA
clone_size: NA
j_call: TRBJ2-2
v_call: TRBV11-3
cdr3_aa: CASSSSTGELFF
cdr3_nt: TGTGCCAGCAGCTCATCGACCGGGGAGCTGTTTTTT

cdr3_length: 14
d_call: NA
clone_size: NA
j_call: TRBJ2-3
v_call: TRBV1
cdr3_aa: CTSSRASGADTQYF
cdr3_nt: TGCACCAGCTCCCGGGCCTCCGGGGCAGATACGCAGTATTTT

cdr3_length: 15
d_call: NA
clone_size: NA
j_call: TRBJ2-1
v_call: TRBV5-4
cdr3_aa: CASSLGGPTIHEQFF
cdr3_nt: TGTGCCAGCAGCTTGGGGGGGCCTACTATCCATGAGCAGTTCTTC

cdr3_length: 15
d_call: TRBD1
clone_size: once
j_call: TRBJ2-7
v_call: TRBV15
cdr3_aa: CATSRPRTGFYEQYF
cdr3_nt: TGTGCCACCAGCAGGCCGCGGACAGGGTTCTACGAGCAGTACTTC

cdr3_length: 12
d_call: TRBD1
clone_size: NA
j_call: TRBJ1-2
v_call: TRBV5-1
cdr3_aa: CASSTGQYGYTF
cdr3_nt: TGCGCCAGCAGCACGGGACAGTATGGCTACACCTTC

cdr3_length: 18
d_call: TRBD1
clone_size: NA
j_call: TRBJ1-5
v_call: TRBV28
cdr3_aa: CATYPGTGYFYSNQPQHF
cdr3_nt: TGTGCCACTTACCCCGGGACAGGGTATTTTTATAGCAATCAGCCCCAGCATTTT

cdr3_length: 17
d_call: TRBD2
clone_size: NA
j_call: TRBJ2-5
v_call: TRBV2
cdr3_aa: CASRRGLAGGLGETQYF
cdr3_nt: TGTGCCAGCAGGAGAGGACTAGCGGGAGGGTTGGGAGAGACCCAGTACTTC

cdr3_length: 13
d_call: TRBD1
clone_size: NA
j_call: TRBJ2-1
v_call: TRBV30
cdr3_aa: CAWSEGQGNEQFF
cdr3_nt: TGTGCCTGGAGTGAAGGACAGGGCAATGAGCAGTTCTTC

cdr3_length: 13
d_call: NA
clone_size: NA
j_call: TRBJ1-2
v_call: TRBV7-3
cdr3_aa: CASSYDGLYGYTF
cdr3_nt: TGTGCCAGCAGCTATGACGGCCTCTATGGCTACACCTTC

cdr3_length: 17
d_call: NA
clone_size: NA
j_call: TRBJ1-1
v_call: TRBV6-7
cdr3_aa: CASSYSKIGNMNTEAFF
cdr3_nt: TGTGCCAGCAGTTACTCGAAGATAGGGAACATGAACACTGAAGCTTTCTTT

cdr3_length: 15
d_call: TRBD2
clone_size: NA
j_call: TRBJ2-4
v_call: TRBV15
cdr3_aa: CATSAGTRAQNIQYF
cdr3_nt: TGTGCCACCAGCGCCGGGACTAGAGCGCAAAACATTCAGTACTTC

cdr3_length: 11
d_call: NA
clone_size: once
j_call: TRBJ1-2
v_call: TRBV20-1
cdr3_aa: CSAYRDYGYTF
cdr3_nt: TGCAGTGCTTACCGGGACTATGGCTACACCTTC

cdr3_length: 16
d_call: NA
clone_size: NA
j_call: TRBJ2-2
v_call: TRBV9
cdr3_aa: CASSVGGRPDTGELFF
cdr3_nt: TGTGCCAGCAGCGTAGGTGGCAGACCTGACACCGGGGAGCTGTTTTTT

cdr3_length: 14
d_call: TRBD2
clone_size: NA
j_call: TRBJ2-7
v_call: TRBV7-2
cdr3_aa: CASSSVGRAYEQYF
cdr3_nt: TGTGCCAGCAGCTCTGTCGGGAGGGCCTACGAGCAGTACTTC

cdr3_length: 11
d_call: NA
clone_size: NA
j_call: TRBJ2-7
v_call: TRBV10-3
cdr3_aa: CAISEAREQYF
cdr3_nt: TGTGCCATCAGTGAGGCTAGAGAGCAGTACTTC

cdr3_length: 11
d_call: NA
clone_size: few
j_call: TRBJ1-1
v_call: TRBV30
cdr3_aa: CAWGKNTEAFF
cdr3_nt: TGTGCCTGGGGCAAGAACACTGAAGCTTTCTTT

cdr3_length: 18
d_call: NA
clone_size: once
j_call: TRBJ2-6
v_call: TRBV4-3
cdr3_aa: CASSPPPTRNSGANVLTF
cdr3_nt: TGCGCCAGCAGCCCCCCCCCGACGAGGAATAGTGGGGCCAACGTCCTGACTTTC

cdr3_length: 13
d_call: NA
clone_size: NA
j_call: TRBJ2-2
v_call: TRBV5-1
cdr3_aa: CASSLGQDGELFF
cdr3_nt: TGCGCCAGCAGCTTGGGCCAGGACGGGGAGCTGTTTTTT

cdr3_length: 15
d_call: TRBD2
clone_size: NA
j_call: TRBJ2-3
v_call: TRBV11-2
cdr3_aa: CASSSWGGFGSTQYF
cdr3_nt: TGTGCCAGCAGCTCCTGGGGGGGGTTCGGGTCTACGCAGTATTTT

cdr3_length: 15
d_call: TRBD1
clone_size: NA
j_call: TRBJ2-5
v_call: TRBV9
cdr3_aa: CASSGNRGLGETQYF
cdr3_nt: TGTGCCAGCAGCGGAAACAGGGGATTGGGGGAGACCCAGTACTTC